This T cell receptor (beta chain) appears in the sequencing data of a study of CD8 T cells in Susac syndrome. Trimming pared 4 bases from V and 2 bases from J, leaving 23 bases between. Germline values: CDR1 SGDLS, CDR2 YYNGEE. There are 18 residues in the CDR3. Reverse transcription of about 0.5 to 1 ug RNA was carried out with random hexamers. Amplification of TCR beta CDR3 by immunoSEQ multiplex PCR spanned 54 Vbeta and 13 Jbeta. A single record per CDR3 protein comes from TCRdb applying MiXCR to the immunoSEQ multiplex PCR reads. The sample holds roughly 150,000 distinct CDR3 sequences, 94% seen once. Relapsing-remitting disease, either stable or active, was present in the treatment-naive patients who were the multiple sclerosis controls.

V usage is TRBV9 and J usage is TRBJ2-3; D uncertain. Sequenced input: CD8+ T cells from PBMCs. The receptor was derived from a human donor with multiple sclerosis. The CDR3 DNA sequence: TGTGCCAGCAGCCCCCATCAAACTACGCGGCGGCCCACAGATACGCAGTATTTT. Its translation is CASSPHQTTRRPTDTQYF.